This note documents a single T cell receptor beta chain sequence. V gave up 0 bases and J gave up 4 bases, with 6 bases separating them. Per the germline V gene, CDR1 is GTSNPN and CDR2 is SVGIG (reference sequence). The CDR3 is 13 amino acids. The entry originates in a study of blood T cell repertoires in COVID-19. Study as a whole: Samples taken during acute and convalescent COVID-19 were collected in the United States, Italy and Spain.

Those who participated ranged in age from roughly 18 to 90 years and resided in some 24 US areas. Self-reported history from a screening survey and questionnaire set each donor's cohort. Authors' processing steps: Cell counts per sample came from amplifying reference gene primers. The method was immunoSEQ multiplex PCR; TCRdb's version includes in-frame clones alone and lacks a portion of them. The V and J calls and clone size were taken over from that table, and D and trimming were inferred from the DNA. The sample comprises some 320,000 clones, more than 75% of which are singletons, and about 5% rests with the top ten.

This TCR came from a woman in her twenties or thirties who had recovered from COVID-19. The specimen sequenced was PBMCs or T cells enriched from blood (not recorded which). The chain joins TRBV30 to TRBJ1-4; D gene ambiguous. The chain's CDR3 is CAWSVQDNEKLFF. CDR3 coding DNA: TGTGCCTGGAGTGTACAAGATAATGAAAAACTGTTTTTT.